Below are 31 T cell receptor beta chains sequenced from a single sample in a study of T cell responses to AZD1222 COVID-19 vaccine. Some clones are missing from TCRdb's copy, which holds only in-frame ones; the method was immunoSEQ multiplex PCR. Altogether about 110,000 clones are present, roughly 92% being singletons, with the ten largest covering more than 2%. Sequencing was performed on peripheral blood, taken 28 days after the second AZD1222 dose. These TCRs come from an adult who received the AZD1222 COVID-19 vaccine.

The chain is built from TRBV2 and TRBJ1-4; D possibly corresponds to TRBD1 (6 bases). The CDR3 is made up of 15 amino acids. The V gene's germline CDR1 is SNHLY and CDR2 FYNNEI. V was trimmed by 5 bases and J by 3 bases, leaving 13 bases between them. The CDR3: CASSPPTGPNEKLFF. CDR3 nucleotide sequence: TGTGCCAGCAGTCCCCCGACAGGCCCTAATGAAAAACTGTTTTTT.

This clone was recorded once. V is TRBV19 and J is TRBJ1-3; D not resolved. The CDR3 length is 13 residues. V was pared by 5 bases and J by 0 bases, with 5 bases between. Germline V gene sequence: CDR1 LNHDA, CDR2 SQIVND (reference sequence). The CDR3, as DNA: TGTGCCAGTAGTTCCGGCTCTGGAAACACCATATATTTT. Amino acids: CASSSGSGNTIYF.

The gene calls are TRBV10-1 and TRBJ2-7, with D possibly matching TRBD2 (5 bases). The germline V gene has CDR1 WNHNN and CDR2 SYGVQD (reference sequence). The CDR3 runs to 13 residues. Trimming cost V 5 bases and J 6 bases, with 14 bases left between them. This CDR3 is CASSPDPRGEQYF. In DNA, the CDR3 is TGCGCCAGCAGTCCAGACCCCCGGGGCGAGCAGTACTTC.

The V and J genes are TRBV29-1 and TRBJ2-1; D call uncertain. Deletions cut 4 bases from V and 3 bases from J, with 7 bases between. This CDR3 has 12 residues. CDR1 SQVTM and CDR2 ANQGSEA come from the germline V gene. The DNA of the CDR3 is TGCAGCGTTGGGACGGACTACAATGAGCAGTTCTTC. The encoded protein is CSVGTDYNEQFF.

The V gene is TRBV10-1, the J gene TRBJ1-5; D not resolved. Germline V CDR1 and CDR2: WNHNN, SYGVQD (reference sequence). V shed 4 bases and J shed 5 bases, with 18 bases lying between them. The length of the CDR3 is 16 residues. Here the CDR3 DNA reads TGCGCCAGCAGTGGGGGTGCCGGCCACGCCGATCAGCCCCAGCATTTT. This gives the protein CASSGGAGHADQPQHF.

The rearrangement links TRBV2 to TRBJ2-2; 10 bases are a match to TRBD2. The germline CDR1 and CDR2 sequences are SNHLY and FYNNEI. The CDR3 runs to 16 residues. V lost 6 bases, J lost 4 bases, and 8 bases stayed unmatched. The CDR3 bases are TGTGCCAGCAGCGCCCCCTCTAGCGGGGGCACCGGGGAGCTGTTTTTT. Its protein product is CASSAPSSGGTGELFF.

V and J are TRBV7-2 and TRBJ2-2, with a weak D call TRBD2 (5 bases). Germline CDR1 reads SGHTA; CDR2 reads FQGNSA. The CDR3 is 14 amino acids. The V gene lost 4 bases and the J gene lost 8 bases, with 14 bases spanning the gap. The CDR3 sequence: CASSYGLALGELFF. In DNA, the CDR3 is TGTGCCAGCAGCTACGGACTGGCTCTGGGGGAGCTGTTTTTT. Drawing the rest from reference TRBV7-2 and TRBJ2-2, the complete variable domain is GAGVSQSPSNKVTEKGKDVELRCDPISGHTALYWYRQSLGQGLEFLIYFQGNSAPDKSGLPSDRFSAERTGGSVSTLTIQRTQQEDSAVYLCASSYGLALGELFFGEGSRLTVL.

This clone was seen a single time. The gene calls are TRBV10-3 and TRBJ2-7; D call uncertain. Germline V lookup: CDR1 ENHRY, CDR2 SYGVKD. The CDR3 is 10 amino acids. V was trimmed by 7 bases and J by 5 bases, leaving 6 bases between them. Here the CDR3 DNA reads TGTGCCATCAACGCGAACGAGCAGTACTTC. Translation: CAINANEQYF.

V usage is TRBV5-6 and J usage is TRBJ1-5; TRBD1 matches at 11 bases. This CDR3 spans 15 amino acids. The V and J ends lost 3 bases and 7 bases, in that order; junction bases with no gene match: 6. Germline V gives CDR1 SGHDT, CDR2 YYEEEE. The CDR3 DNA sequence: TGTGCCAGCAGCTCATTGGGACAGGGGGGACAGCCCCAGCATTTT. Translating it yields CASSSLGQGGQPQHF.

The chain couples TRBV6-2 or TRBV6-3 to TRBJ1-5; possibly TRBD1 for D (5 bases). V gave up 5 bases and J gave up 0 bases, with 11 bases separating them. The CDR3 is 15 residues long. Germline lookup yields CDR1 MNHEY and CDR2 SVGEGT. The CDR3 spells CASSRSGPSNQPQHF. CDR3 nucleotides: TGTGCCAGCAGTCGCTCGGGACCTAGCAATCAGCCCCAGCATTTT.

The chain has TRBV29-1 and TRBJ2-1; weak D call: TRBD2 (6 bases). Looked up from germline, CDR1 is SQVTM and CDR2 is ANQGSEA. The CDR3 has 16 residues. The ends were cut back, 6 bases at V and 0 bases at J, with 18 bases in the middle. CDR3 protein: CSVLLASEYSYNEQFF. CDR3 DNA sequence: TGCAGCGTACTTTTAGCTAGCGAATACTCCTACAATGAGCAGTTCTTC.

V gene TRBV29-1 combines with J gene TRBJ2-7; TRBD1 aligns across 9 bases. The CDR3 runs to 13 residues. Germline assignment: CDR1 SQVTM and CDR2 ANQGSEA. J gave up 3 bases and V 5 bases, and 5 bases lay outside the gene matches. The chain's CDR3 is CSVPMGQGYEQYF. The CDR3 DNA is TGCAGCGTTCCAATGGGACAGGGCTACGAGCAGTACTTC.

This chain links TRBV9 with TRBJ2-3; no reliable D call. The CDR3 has 12 residues. Trimming stripped 0 bases from V and 4 bases from J, with 3 bases between. In germline, CDR1 is SGDLS, CDR2 YYNGEE. The CDR3 coding sequence is TGTGCCAGCAGCGTAGTCGCAGATACGCAGTATTTT. It encodes CASSVVADTQYF.

This clone appeared a single time. The chain joins TRBV5-6 to TRBJ1-6, with 7 bases identical to TRBD1. The ends lost 0 bases at V and 7 bases at J; junction bases unmatched: 10. From germline, CDR1 is SGHDT and CDR2 YYEEEE. The CDR3 spans 17 residues. The CDR3 reads CASSLGLRQGRNSPLHF. The CDR3, as DNA: TGTGCCAGCAGCTTGGGGCTTCGACAGGGTCGGAATTCACCCCTCCACTTT.

The chain combines TRBV5-4 with TRBJ2-7, with a weak D call TRBD2 (6 bases). In germline, CDR1 is SGHNT, CDR2 YYREEE (reference sequence). The CDR3 covers 14 residues. V was shortened by 5 bases and J by 4 bases, with 16 bases between the two germline ends. CDR3 sequence (DNA): TGTGCCAGCAGAGCCTGGGGGGAGGAGTACGAGCAGTACTTC. This encodes CASRAWGEEYEQYF.

The chain couples TRBV10-1 to TRBJ2-1, with D possibly being TRBD2 (5 bases). The CDR3 is 15 amino acids. Per germline, CDR1 WNHNN and CDR2 SYGVQD (reference sequence). Trimming removed 7 bases from V and 3 bases from J, with 16 bases in between. The CDR3 sequence is CASIQYQRLYNEQFF. CDR3 DNA sequence: TGCGCCAGCATCCAATATCAGCGGCTCTACAATGAGCAGTTCTTC.

The V and J genes are TRBV7-2 and TRBJ2-7; 10 nucleotides line up with TRBD1. V lost 4 bases to trimming and J lost 5 bases; unmatched junction nucleotides: 5. In germline, CDR1 is SGHTA, CDR2 FQGNSA. The CDR3 is 14 amino acids. DNA of the CDR3: TGTGCCAGCAGCTGGGACAGGGGAGTGGACGAGCAGTACTTC. Its protein is CASSWDRGVDEQYF.

V and J are TRBV5-1 and TRBJ1-2, with D unresolved. The CDR3 loop spans 15 amino acids. From germline, CDR1 is SGHRS and CDR2 YFSETQ. V dropped 0 bases and J dropped 7 bases, with 16 bases sitting between them. CDR3 DNA sequence: TGCGCCAGCAGCTTGGATCCGGGCCCCTCCTTTGGCTACACCTTC. It specifies CASSLDPGPSFGYTF.

This chain links TRBV4-1 with TRBJ2-3; D unresolved. Trimming shortened V by 0 bases and J by 5 bases, and 15 bases separated the two germline ends. The CDR3 totals 16 residues. CDR1 is MGHRA and CDR2 is YSYEKL in the germline V gene. The CDR3 spells CASSQDLGPGEDTQYF. CDR3 DNA: TGCGCCAGCAGCCAAGATCTTGGGCCAGGAGAAGATACGCAGTATTTT.

In this sample, this clone turned up a few times. The rearrangement joins TRBV4-1 to TRBJ2-5; D possibly corresponds to TRBD2 (6 bases). The germline V gene encodes CDR1 MGHRA and CDR2 YSYEKL. The CDR3 has 14 amino acids. Deletions cut 4 bases from V and 5 bases from J, with 14 bases between. The CDR3 loop is CASSPRGFGETQYF. CDR3 bases: TGCGCCAGCAGCCCCCGGGGGTTTGGGGAGACCCAGTACTTC.

The genes are TRBV2 and TRBJ2-2, with D possibly matching TRBD2 (5 bases). The V gene lost 3 bases and the J gene lost 4 bases, with 12 bases spanning the gap. The CDR3 consists of 15 residues. Germline V gene lookup returns CDR1 SNHLY and CDR2 FYNNEI. The CDR3 here is CASSESRARTGELFF. CDR3 coding DNA: TGTGCCAGCAGTGAGTCGAGGGCCCGCACCGGGGAGCTGTTTTTT.

This chain links TRBV20-1 with TRBJ2-7; D is perhaps TRBD1 or TRBD2 (5 bases each). This CDR3 is built from 11 residues. V shed 6 bases and J shed 4 bases, with 10 bases lying between them. CDR1 DFQATT and CDR2 SNEGSKA come from the germline V gene (reference sequence). CDR3 region: CSAPGGYEQYF. In nucleotides, the CDR3 is TGCAGTGCCCCTGGGGGATACGAGCAGTACTTC.

In this sample, this clone turned up once. The rearrangement uses TRBV6-5 and TRBJ1-1; D might be TRBD1 (6 bases). The CDR3 totals 14 residues. The germline gives CDR1 MNHEY, CDR2 SVGAGI. V lost 7 bases and J 10 bases, leaving 22 bases between the germline ends. The CDR3, as DNA: TGTGCCAGCATTCAAACAGGGATTGATAGGGTAGCTTTCTTT. Its protein is CASIQTGIDRVAFF.

This chain uses TRBV12-3 or TRBV12-4 with TRBJ2-1; TRBD2 agrees at 7 bases. There are 13 residues in the CDR3. After removal of 6 bases from V and 10 bases from J, the junction contained 9 bases not matched to a gene. The CDR3 DNA is TGTGCCAGCAGGCAGCAGGGAGGGGAGGAGCAGTTCTTC. Its translation is CASRQQGGEEQFF.

V and J are TRBV7-2 and TRBJ1-1, with D hard to call. Germline V gene sequence: CDR1 SGHTA, CDR2 FQGNSA. The CDR3 loop spans 13 amino acids. The germline V and J ends were trimmed by 2 bases and 6 bases, with 10 bases remaining between them. The CDR3 sequence is CASSLNVLSEAFF. The CDR3 DNA reads as TGTGCCAGCAGCTTAAATGTGTTGTCTGAAGCTTTCTTT.

The chain links TRBV28 to TRBJ2-1, with D hard to call. Germline V CDR1 and CDR2: MDHEN, SYDVKM. Trimming cost V 7 bases and J 2 bases, with 15 bases left between them. CDR3 length: 15 residues. CDR3 sequence reads: CASTPLATTYNEQFF. As DNA, the CDR3 is TGTGCCAGCACCCCTTTGGCCACAACCTACAATGAGCAGTTCTTC.

The gene calls are TRBV6-6 and TRBJ1-5; a possible D gene is TRBD1 (5 bases). V was cut by 5 bases and J by 12 bases, with 26 bases left in between. Germline V gene data show CDR1 as MNHNY and CDR2 as SVGAGI (reference sequence). The CDR3 loop spans 16 amino acids. CDR3 sequence: CASSAMRDGWELHQHF. Written as DNA, the CDR3 is TGTGCCAGCAGTGCCATGAGGGACGGGTGGGAACTACACCAGCATTTT.

This clone was seen more than once but under ten times. The J gene is TRBJ2-7, the V gene TRBV18; TRBD1 matches at 9 bases. V was clipped by 6 bases and J by 5 bases; unmatched bases: 11. From germline, CDR1 is KGHSH and CDR2 LQKENI. There are 15 residues in the CDR3. This CDR3 is CASSRQRTGEDEQYF. The CDR3, as DNA: TGTGCCAGCTCGCGCCAAAGGACAGGGGAGGACGAGCAGTACTTC.

This clone showed up just once. V is TRBV2 and J is TRBJ1-1, with D possibly being TRBD1 (6 bases). Germline V gene data show CDR1 as SNHLY and CDR2 as FYNNEI. Trimming removed 2 bases at V and 6 bases at J, with 13 bases between. The CDR3 length is 14 residues. CDR3 residues: CASSELRGGSEAFF. The CDR3 bases are TGTGCCAGCAGTGAATTAAGGGGGGGCTCTGAAGCTTTCTTT.

The J gene is TRBJ2-6, the V gene TRBV5-1, with 10 bases identical to TRBD1. CDR1 and CDR2 from the germline V gene are SGHRS and YFSETQ. CDR3 length: 19 amino acids. V shed 1 base and J 3 bases; nucleotides not matched to a gene: 10. CDR3 loop: CASSLRPGQGLGGANVLTF. The CDR3 DNA reads TGCGCCAGCAGCTTGAGGCCGGGACAGGGGCTCGGTGGGGCCAACGTCCTGACTTTC.

The chain couples TRBV24-1 to TRBJ2-7, with 10 bases aligning to TRBD1. The germline gives CDR1 KGHDR, CDR2 SFDVKD. V shed 9 bases and J 6 bases; nucleotides not matched to a gene: 7. This CDR3 has 13 amino acids. The CDR3 bases are TGTGCCACCTCACGGACAGGGGGGAGCGAGCAGTACTTC. It translates to CATSRTGGSEQYF.